The text below deals with one TCR beta chain. This clone has a single count. Which antigen it targets is not known. No base quality values were provided; no much bigger clone lies one nucleotide off. Other DNA variants within this sample encode the same CDR3. Trimming removed 0 bases from V and 5 bases from J, leaving 8 bases between the germline ends. CDR1 and CDR2, looked up from the germline V gene, are SGDLS and YYNGEE. The CDR3 sequence holds 13 residues, the cysteine and phenylalanine included. Only the CDR3 DNA stays, 39 bases, in frame from base 1. These data belong to a study of shared clonotypes between healthy human individuals (dated by TCRdb to the early 2020s). Concerning the study at large: The cohort comprised two women and a few men aged 18 to 49 years. For each donor, CD4 naive and CD4 memory were each run on three plates, CD8 naive on two plates, and CD8 memory on one plate. Different laboratories and diverse techniques were used to prepare libraries and sequence TCR repertoires, to increase sequencing depth and limit assay-specific biases. Between about 0.8 and 9 billion PBMCs per donor were obtained by leukapheresis. To estimate repertoire size and how much clonotype sharing occurs between individuals, the study deeply sequenced the blood TCR repertoires of five or six healthy adults. Results and caveats for the whole study, not just this receptor: Sampling was limited to blood, and TCR repertoires in tissue likely differ from TCR repertoires in blood. Pairwise subsampling indicated that sequencing depth was expected to affect the degree of clonotype sharing among donors. Compared with non-shared clonotypes, the clonotypes found in all four sorted-subset donors had higher generation probabilities. Sharing across a handful of donors was observed for roughly 5.4% of naive CD4, 3.5% of naive CD8, roughly 2.4% of memory CD4, and less than 0.45% of memory CD8 clonotypes. Larger estimated clonotype richness was generally found for naive subsets than for memory subsets. Incomplete sequencing was indicated by rarefaction of sorted-subset datasets, despite the large sequencing depth. The small number of donors limited the genetic and exposure-history diversity represented.

TCR CDR3 regions were amplified from genomic DNA by multiplex PCR using the deep immunoSEQ assay. Extracted genomic DNA from each cell subset was spread evenly across all wells of several immunoSEQ 96-well plates, with each plate serving as a replicate. Each replicate PCR for sorted subsets received roughly 0.2 ug genomic DNA, equal to roughly 30,000 T cell genomes. The purified libraries were quantified using a Qubit 3.0 fluorometer, sized with a Bioanalyzer 2100, and then quantified again using the KAPA Library Quantification kit. Each immunoSEQ 96-well plate was sequenced on its own single-read 150-cycle Illumina NextSeq 550 flow cell. Processing in the source paper ran as follows. Because the immunoSEQ output included only junctional sequences and no quality scores, the filtering could not be the same as the filtering used for full-length reads. Sequences were annotated with PyIR, a Python wrapper for IgBLAST v1.9, and V/J genes and CDR3 were assigned using IMGT germline references. Reads were filtered out if the reads had weak V/J assignments (E-value above 1e-6), no CDR3, stop codons, out-of-frame junctions, or ambiguous translated residues. V3J clonotypes were defined as sequences sharing the same inferred V gene, J gene, and CDR3 amino acid sequence. The percentage overlap between two repertoires was calculated by dividing the number of shared unique clonotypes by the size of the smaller repertoire. Richness of each repertoire was evaluated using RTK rarefaction, the Chao1 estimator, and Recon v2.1 estimates of unobserved clonotypes. For all TCRbeta clonotypes obtained by the gDNA method from a few donors, generation probabilities were computed with OLGA. TCRdb obtained this table from immuneACCESS and retained in-frame rearrangements with V and J assigned. These tables miss some clones; where compared with another copy, unresolved V genes account for less than half of the shortfall, and the remainder is unexplained. V, J and clone size reflect that table, while D and trimming were determined from the DNA. The sample table records some 1 million clones; 70% to 80% of these occur just once. The ten largest clones take up approximately 1.5% of the sample.

Donors were healthy HIV-negative adults with no recently reported acute infections or vaccinations. Every donor was a Caucasian adult residing in Nashville, Tennessee, USA. CD4+ T cells were enriched through magnetic negative selection, after which naive cells were positively selected on CD45RA and the remaining negative fraction served as the memory subset. Blood was obtained by leukapheresis, after which PBMCs were separated by Ficoll-Histopaque density gradient centrifugation and cryopreserved in liquid nitrogen vapor phase. Analytical flow cytometry was used to check the purity and quantity of every magnetically sorted T cell population. From each sorted fraction, genomic DNA was isolated and quantified by UV absorbance on a Nanodrop 2000c.

The TCR comes from a man younger than 35 in good health. What was sequenced was memory CD4+ T cells sorted from blood. The cell subset or site label corresponds to: CD45RA-negative fraction. The chain is encoded by TRBV9 joined to TRBJ2-5; possibly the D gene is TRBD2, per 5 matching bases. For the CDR3, the sequence is CASSVGLAETQYF. In nucleotide form, the sequence is TGTGCCAGCAGCGTAGGATTAGCGGAGACCCAGTACTTC.